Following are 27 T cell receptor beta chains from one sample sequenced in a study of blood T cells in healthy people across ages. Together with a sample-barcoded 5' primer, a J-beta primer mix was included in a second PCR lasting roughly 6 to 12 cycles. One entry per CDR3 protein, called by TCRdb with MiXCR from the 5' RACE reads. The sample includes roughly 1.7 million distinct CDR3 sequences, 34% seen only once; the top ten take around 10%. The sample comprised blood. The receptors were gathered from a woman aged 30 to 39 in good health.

The CDR3 reads CASSQVGQGVYGYTF. CDR3 DNA sequence: TGTGCCAGCAGCCAAGTCGGACAGGGTGTCTATGGCTACACCTTC. V gene TRBV4-2 combines with J gene TRBJ1-2, with TRBD1 matching 8 bases. The CDR3 spans 15 residues. Germline V lookup: CDR1 LGHNA, CDR2 YNFKEQ. V lost 1 base to trimming and J lost 4 bases; unmatched junction nucleotides: 5.

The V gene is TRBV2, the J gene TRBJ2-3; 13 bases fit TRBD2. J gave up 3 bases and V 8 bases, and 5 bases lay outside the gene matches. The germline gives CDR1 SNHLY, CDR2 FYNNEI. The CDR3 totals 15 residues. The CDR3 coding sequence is TGTGCCAGCCACGCGGGACTAGCGGGGACAGATACGCAGTATTTT. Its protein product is CASHAGLAGTDTQYF.

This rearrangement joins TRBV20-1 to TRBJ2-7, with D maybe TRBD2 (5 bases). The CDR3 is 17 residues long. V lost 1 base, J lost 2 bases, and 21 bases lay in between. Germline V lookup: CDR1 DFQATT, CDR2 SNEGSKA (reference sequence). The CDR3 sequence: CSARALPLLSEAYEQYF. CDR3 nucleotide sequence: TGCAGTGCTAGAGCTCTCCCTCTACTTAGCGAGGCCTACGAGCAGTACTTC.

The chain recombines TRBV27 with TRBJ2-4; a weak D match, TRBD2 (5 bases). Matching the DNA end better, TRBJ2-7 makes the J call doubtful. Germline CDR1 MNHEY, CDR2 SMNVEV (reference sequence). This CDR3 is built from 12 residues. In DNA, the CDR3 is TGTGCCTCGATGACGGGGTCCTACGAGCAGTACTTC. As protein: CASMTGSYEQYF.

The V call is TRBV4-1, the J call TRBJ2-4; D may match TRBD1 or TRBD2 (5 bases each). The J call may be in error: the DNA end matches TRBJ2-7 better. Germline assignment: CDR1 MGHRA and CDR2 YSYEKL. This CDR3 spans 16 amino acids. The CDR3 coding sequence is TGCGCCAGCAGCCAGCACGCCGGGACCCCATTCTACGAGCAGTACTTC. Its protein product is CASSQHAGTPFYEQYF.

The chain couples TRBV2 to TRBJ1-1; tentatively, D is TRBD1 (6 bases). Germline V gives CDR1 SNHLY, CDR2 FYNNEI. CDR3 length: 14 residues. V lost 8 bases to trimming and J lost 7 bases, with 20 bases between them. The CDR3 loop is CASETGNWPNEAFF. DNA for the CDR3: TGTGCCAGCGAAACAGGGAATTGGCCTAATGAAGCTTTCTTT.

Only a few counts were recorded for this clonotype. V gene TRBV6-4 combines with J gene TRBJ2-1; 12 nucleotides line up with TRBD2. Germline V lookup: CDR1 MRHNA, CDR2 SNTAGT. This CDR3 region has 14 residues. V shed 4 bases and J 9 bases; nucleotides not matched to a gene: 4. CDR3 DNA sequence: TGTGCCAGCAGTGTTCTAGCGGGAGGGGCTGAGCAGTTCTTC. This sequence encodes CASSVLAGGAEQFF.

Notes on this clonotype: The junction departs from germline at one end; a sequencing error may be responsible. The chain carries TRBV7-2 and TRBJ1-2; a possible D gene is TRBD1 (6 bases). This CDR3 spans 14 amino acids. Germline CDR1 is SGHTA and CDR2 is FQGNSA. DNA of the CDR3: TGTGCCAGCAGCTTATCAGGGGATAACTGTGGCTACACCTTC. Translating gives CASSLSGDNCGYTF.

The CDR3 bases are TGCGCCAGCAGCAGCCGGGAACCCCGGGAGACCCAGTACTTC. The encoded protein is CASSSREPRETQYF. V usage is TRBV5-1 and J usage is TRBJ2-5, with a possible D match to TRBD2 (5 bases). Germline V gene lookup returns CDR1 SGHRS and CDR2 YFSETQ. CDR3 length equals 14 residues. V lost 4 bases and J 5 bases, leaving 15 bases between the germline ends.

CDR3 coding DNA: TGTGCCAGCTCACCTACGGGATTAGCCACCTACGAGCAGTACTTC. Residues: CASSPTGLATYEQYF. This chain connects TRBV18 to TRBJ2-7, with D perhaps TRBD2 (5 bases). The germline V gene has CDR1 KGHSH and CDR2 LQKENI. Trimming stripped 3 bases from V and 2 bases from J, with 14 bases between. The CDR3 spans 15 residues.

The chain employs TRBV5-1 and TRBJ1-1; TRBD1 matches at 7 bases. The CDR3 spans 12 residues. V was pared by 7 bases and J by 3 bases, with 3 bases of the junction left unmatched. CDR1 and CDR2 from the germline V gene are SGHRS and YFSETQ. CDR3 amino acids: CASQGGYTEAFF. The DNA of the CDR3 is TGCGCCAGCCAGGGGGGGTACACTGAAGCTTTCTTT.

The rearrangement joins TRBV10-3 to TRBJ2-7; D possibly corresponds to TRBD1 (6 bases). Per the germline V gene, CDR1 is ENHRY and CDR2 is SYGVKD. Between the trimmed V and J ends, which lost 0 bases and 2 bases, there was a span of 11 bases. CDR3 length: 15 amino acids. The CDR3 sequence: CAISESRDITYEQYF. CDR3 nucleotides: TGTGCCATCAGTGAGTCGAGGGACATAACCTACGAGCAGTACTTC.

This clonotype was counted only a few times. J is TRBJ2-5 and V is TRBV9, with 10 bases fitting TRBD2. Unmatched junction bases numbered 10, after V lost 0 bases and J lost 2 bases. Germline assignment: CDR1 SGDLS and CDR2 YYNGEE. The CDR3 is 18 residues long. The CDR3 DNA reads TGTGCCAGCAGCGTAGACGGGGTAGCGGGGGGCCAACAAGAGACCCAGTACTTC. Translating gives CASSVDGVAGGQQETQYF.

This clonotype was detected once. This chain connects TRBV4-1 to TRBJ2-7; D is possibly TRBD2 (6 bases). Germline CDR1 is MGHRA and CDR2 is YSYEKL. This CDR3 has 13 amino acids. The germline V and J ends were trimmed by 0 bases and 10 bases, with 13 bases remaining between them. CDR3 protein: CASSQEQREAQYF. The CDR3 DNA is TGCGCCAGCAGCCAAGAGCAGAGGGAGGCCCAGTACTTC.

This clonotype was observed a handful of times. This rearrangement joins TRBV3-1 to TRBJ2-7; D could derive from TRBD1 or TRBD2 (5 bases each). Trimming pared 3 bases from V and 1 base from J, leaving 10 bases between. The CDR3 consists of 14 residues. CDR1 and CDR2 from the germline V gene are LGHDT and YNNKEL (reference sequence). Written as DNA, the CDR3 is TGTGCCAGCAGCCAGTTTGGGGGATCCTACGAGCAGTACTTC. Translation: CASSQFGGSYEQYF.

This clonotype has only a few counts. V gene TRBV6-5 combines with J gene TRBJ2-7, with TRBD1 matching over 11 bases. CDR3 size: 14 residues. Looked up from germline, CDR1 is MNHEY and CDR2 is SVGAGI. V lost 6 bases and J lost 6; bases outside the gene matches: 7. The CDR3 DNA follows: TGTGCCAGCAGAGTCGGGACAGGGGGTCTCGAGCAGTACTTC. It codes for CASRVGTGGLEQYF.

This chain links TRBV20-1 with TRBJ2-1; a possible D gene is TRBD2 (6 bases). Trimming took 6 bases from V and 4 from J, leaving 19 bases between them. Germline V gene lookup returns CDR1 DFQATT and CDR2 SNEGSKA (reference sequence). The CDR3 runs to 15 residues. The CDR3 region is CSAKLGHLAYNEQFF. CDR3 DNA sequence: TGCAGTGCCAAACTAGGGCATCTAGCGTACAATGAGCAGTTCTTC.

CDR3 DNA sequence: TGTGCCAGCTTCCCTAGCGGGGCCTACGAGCAGTACTTC. It codes for CASFPSGAYEQYF. The chain joins TRBV28 to TRBJ2-7; 9 bases fit TRBD2. The CDR3 is 13 amino acids. The germline V gene has CDR1 MDHEN and CDR2 SYDVKM. V shed 8 bases and J 2 bases; nucleotides not matched to a gene: 4.

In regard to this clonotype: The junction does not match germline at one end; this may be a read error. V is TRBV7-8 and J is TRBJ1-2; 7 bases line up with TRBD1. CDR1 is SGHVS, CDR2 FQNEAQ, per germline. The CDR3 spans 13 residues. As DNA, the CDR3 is TGTGCCAGCAGCTCAGGGACAGACTATGGCTGCACCTTC. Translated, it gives CASSSGTDYGCTF.

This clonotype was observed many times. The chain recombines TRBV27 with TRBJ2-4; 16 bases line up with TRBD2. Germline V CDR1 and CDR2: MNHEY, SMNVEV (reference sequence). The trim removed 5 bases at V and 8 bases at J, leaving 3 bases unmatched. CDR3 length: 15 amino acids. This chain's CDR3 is CASSRGTSGRDIQYF. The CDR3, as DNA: TGTGCCAGCAGTCGAGGGACTAGCGGGAGGGACATTCAGTACTTC.

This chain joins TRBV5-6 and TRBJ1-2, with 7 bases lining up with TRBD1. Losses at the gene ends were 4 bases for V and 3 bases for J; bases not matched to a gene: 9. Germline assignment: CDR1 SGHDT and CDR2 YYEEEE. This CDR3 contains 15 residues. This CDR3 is CASSAQDRTHYGYTF. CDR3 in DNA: TGTGCCAGCAGCGCCCAGGACAGGACCCACTATGGCTACACCTTC. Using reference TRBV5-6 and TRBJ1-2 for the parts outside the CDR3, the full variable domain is DAGVTQSPTHLIKTRGQQVTLRCSPKSGHDTVSWYQQALGQGPQFIFQYYEEEERQRGNFPDRFSGHQFPNYSSELNVNALLLGDSALYLCASSAQDRTHYGYTFGSGTRLTVV.

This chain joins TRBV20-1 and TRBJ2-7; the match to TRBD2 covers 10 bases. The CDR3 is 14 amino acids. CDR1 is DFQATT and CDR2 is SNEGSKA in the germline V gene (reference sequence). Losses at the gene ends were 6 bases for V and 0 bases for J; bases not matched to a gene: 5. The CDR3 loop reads CSATSGTPSYEQYF. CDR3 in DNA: TGCAGTGCCACTAGCGGGACCCCCTCCTACGAGCAGTACTTC.

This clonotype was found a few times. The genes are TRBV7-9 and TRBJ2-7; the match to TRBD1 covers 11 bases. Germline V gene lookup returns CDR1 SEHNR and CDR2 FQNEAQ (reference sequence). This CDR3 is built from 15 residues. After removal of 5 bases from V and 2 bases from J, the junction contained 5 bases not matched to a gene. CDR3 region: CASSTGQGVAYEQYF. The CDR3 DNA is TGTGCCAGCAGCACGGGACAGGGGGTCGCCTACGAGCAGTACTTC.

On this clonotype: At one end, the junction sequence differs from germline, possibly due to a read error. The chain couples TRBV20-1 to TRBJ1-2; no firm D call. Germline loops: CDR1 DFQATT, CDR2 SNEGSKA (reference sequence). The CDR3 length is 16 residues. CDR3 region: CSAREPVGPSGYGYTF. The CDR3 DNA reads TGCAGTGCGAGAGAGCCGGTCGGGCCCTCTGGCTATGGCTACACCTTC.

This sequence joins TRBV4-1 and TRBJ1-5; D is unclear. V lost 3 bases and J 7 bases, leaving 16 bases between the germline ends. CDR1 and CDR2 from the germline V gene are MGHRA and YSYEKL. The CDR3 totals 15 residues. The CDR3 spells CASSHAGEGDQPQHF. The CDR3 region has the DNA TGCGCCAGCAGCCATGCCGGAGAGGGAGACCAGCCCCAGCATTTT.

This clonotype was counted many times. The CDR3 DNA reads TGCGCCAGCAGCGCCGGACAGGGGAGCGAGCAGTTCTTC. This sequence encodes CASSAGQGSEQFF. The chain combines TRBV5-1 with TRBJ2-1, with 9 bases matching TRBD1. CDR1 and CDR2 from the germline V gene are SGHRS and YFSETQ. The CDR3 contains 13 residues. Unmatched junction bases numbered 6, after V lost 4 bases and J lost 10 bases.

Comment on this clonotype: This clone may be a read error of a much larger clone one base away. For the CDR3, the DNA is TGCGCCAGCAGCGGGGGGGACTACAATGGGCAGTTCTTC. Translating it yields CASSGGDYNGQFF. This chain links TRBV5-1 with TRBJ2-1; 7 bases line up with TRBD2. The CDR3 is 13 amino acids. The germline V gene encodes CDR1 SGHRS and CDR2 YFSETQ.